A single sample gave rise to the 22 T cell receptor beta chains below, sequenced in a study of T cells after yellow fever vaccination. TCRdb reprocessed the 5' RACE reads via MiXCR and lists one record per CDR3 protein. The sample lists about 580,000 distinct CDR3 sequences; less than 20% were seen once. The sequencing here drew on PBMCs, taken 5 days after the first yellow fever vaccination. These receptors originate from a man between 18 and 29 years old who received the YFV17D yellow fever vaccine.

In DNA, the CDR3 is TGCAGCGTTGAGGCAGGGTACAATGAGCAGTTCTTC. Amino acid sequence: CSVEAGYNEQFF. This chain joins TRBV29-1 and TRBJ2-1, with a tentative D call TRBD1 (5 bases). Germline V gene sequence: CDR1 SQVTM, CDR2 ANQGSEA. The V end was cut by 3 bases, the J end by 4 bases, with 7 bases between. The CDR3 runs 12 residues.

This clonotype was seen a handful of times. The chain has TRBV29-1 and TRBJ2-2; the D is unclear. CDR1 SQVTM and CDR2 ANQGSEA come from the germline V gene. V shed 4 bases and J shed 6 bases, with 15 bases lying between them. There are 14 residues in the CDR3. CDR3 bases: TGCAGCGTTGCGTCAGACATTCCACCCGGGGAGCTGTTTTTT. Amino acids: CSVASDIPPGELFF.

V gene TRBV6-1 combines with J gene TRBJ2-7; 7 bases are shared with TRBD2. CDR3 length: 13 residues. Germline lookup yields CDR1 MNHNS and CDR2 SASEGT. V lost 6 bases to trimming and J lost 7 bases; unmatched junction nucleotides: 9. The CDR3 is CASSPAGLEEQYF. In DNA, the CDR3 is TGTGCCAGCAGCCCAGCGGGGCTGGAGGAGCAGTACTTC.

This clonotype has a handful of counts. The V gene is TRBV7-2, the J gene TRBJ2-2; a weak D match, TRBD1 (6 bases). This CDR3 contains 15 residues. Germline V CDR1 and CDR2: SGHTA, FQGNSA. V lost 5 bases to trimming and J lost 0 bases, with 10 bases between them. CDR3 bases: TGTGCCAGCAGCCACCGGGACACGAACACCGGGGAGCTGTTTTTT. Translation: CASSHRDTNTGELFF. Drawing the rest from reference TRBV7-2 and TRBJ2-2, the complete variable domain is GAGVSQSPSNKVTEKGKDVELRCDPISGHTALYWYRQSLGQGLEFLIYFQGNSAPDKSGLPSDRFSAERTGGSVSTLTIQRTQQEDSAVYLCASSHRDTNTGELFFGEGSRLTVL.

This clonotype was observed a few times. The genes are TRBV10-3 and TRBJ2-1; 9 bases map to TRBD2. The CDR3 sequence is 17 residues long. Germline lookup yields CDR1 ENHRY and CDR2 SYGVKD. V lost 7 bases and J lost 3; bases outside the gene matches: 13. In DNA, the CDR3 is TGTGCCATCAAGGCTAGGGCGGGGGGGCCACACTACAATGAGCAGTTCTTC. Its protein product is CAIKARAGGPHYNEQFF.

This sequence joins TRBV7-2 and TRBJ2-1; 9 bases align to TRBD1. This CDR3 region has 15 residues. The V gene end was trimmed by 3 bases and the J gene end by 8 bases; junction bases not matched to a gene: 8. The germline V gene encodes CDR1 SGHTA and CDR2 FQGNSA. CDR3 loop: CASSFTDRGRDEQFF. CDR3 nucleotides: TGTGCCAGCAGCTTCACGGACAGGGGCAGAGATGAGCAGTTCTTC.

This sequence joins TRBV29-1 and TRBJ2-7; D gene uncertain. Trimming took 7 bases from V and 1 from J, leaving 11 bases between them. Germline V gene data show CDR1 as SQVTM and CDR2 as ANQGSEA. The CDR3 spans 12 residues. Here the CDR3 DNA reads TGCAGCGCCAGCGACATATCCTACGAGCAGTACTTC. It codes for CSASDISYEQYF.

In this sample, this clonotype turned up a few times. The chain is built from TRBV12-3 or TRBV12-4 and TRBJ1-1; D perhaps matches TRBD1 (5 bases). The V end lost 6 bases, the J end lost 5 bases, and 10 bases lay between the germline ends. The CDR3 runs to 12 residues. CDR3 in amino acids: CASRYGATEAFF. CDR3 coding DNA: TGTGCCAGCAGGTACGGGGCGACTGAAGCTTTCTTT.

This clonotype showed up many times. The genes are TRBV5-4 and TRBJ2-1; tentatively, D is TRBD2 (6 bases). V lost 3 bases to trimming and J lost 5 bases, with 15 bases between them. From germline, CDR1 is SGHNT and CDR2 YYREEE (reference sequence). This CDR3 spans 15 amino acids. The CDR3 DNA reads as TGTGCCAGCAGCTCCAGCCGGAGGGGAAACAATGAGCAGTTCTTC. Protein: CASSSSRRGNNEQFF.

This clonotype has ten or more counts. The V call is TRBV9, the J call TRBJ2-6, with D unclear. Trimming pared 4 bases from V and 6 bases from J, leaving 5 bases between. CDR1 and CDR2 from the germline V gene are SGDLS and YYNGEE. The CDR3 has 12 residues. CDR3 in amino acids: CASSLQANVLTF. Here the CDR3 DNA reads TGTGCCAGCAGCCTCCAGGCCAACGTCCTGACTTTC.

This clonotype came up a few times. The V gene is TRBV29-1, the J gene TRBJ2-1; 7 nucleotides align to TRBD1. The trim removed 4 bases at V and 4 bases at J, leaving 4 bases unmatched. There are 13 residues in the CDR3. Looked up from germline, CDR1 is SQVTM and CDR2 is ANQGSEA. Written as DNA, the CDR3 is TGCAGCGTTGTTAGGGGGCTTTACAATGAGCAGTTCTTC. Its translation: CSVVRGLYNEQFF.

In its sample, this clonotype was seen many times. This chain joins TRBV7-6 and TRBJ2-7; D is possibly TRBD2 (6 bases). Germline V gives CDR1 SGHVS, CDR2 FNYEAQ. The germline V and J ends were trimmed by 2 bases and 0 bases, with 11 bases remaining between them. The CDR3 spans 15 residues. The CDR3 DNA sequence: TGTGCCAGCAGCTTAAGTGGGGGGAGCTCCTACGAGCAGTACTTC. It specifies CASSLSGGSSYEQYF.

This clonotype was recorded many times. The rearrangement links TRBV20-1 to TRBJ1-6; the D is unclear. The CDR3 is made up of 13 amino acids. Per germline, CDR1 DFQATT and CDR2 SNEGSKA (reference sequence). Trimming left V 4 bases short and J 7 bases short, with 11 bases between. The CDR3 bases are TGCAGTGCTAACTTCGGGCCCAATTCACCCCTCCACTTT. Translation: CSANFGPNSPLHF.

CDR3 loop: CASSYSNSGANVLTF. The DNA for the CDR3 is TGTGCCAGCAGCTATAGCAACTCTGGGGCCAACGTCCTGACTTTC. This chain joins TRBV6-5 and TRBJ2-6; the D is unclear. Per germline, CDR1 MNHEY and CDR2 SVGAGI. The germline V and J ends were trimmed by 6 bases and 0 bases, with 9 bases remaining between them. This CDR3 is 15 amino acids long.

The chain recombines TRBV6-1 with TRBJ1-6; TRBD1 is a possible D gene (5 bases). The CDR3 has 16 amino acids. V was pared by 6 bases and J by 0 bases, with 12 bases between. Germline CDR1 reads MNHNS; CDR2 reads SASEGT. The CDR3 reads CASSPWGGSYNSPLHF. In DNA form, the CDR3 reads TGTGCCAGCAGCCCATGGGGGGGCTCCTATAATTCACCCCTCCACTTT.

The chain joins TRBV6-2 or TRBV6-3 to TRBJ2-1; 10 bases fit TRBD2. The CDR3 is made up of 16 amino acids. The ends lost 4 bases at V and 2 bases at J; junction bases unmatched: 5. In germline, CDR1 is MNHEY, CDR2 SVGEGT. The CDR3 DNA reads as TGTGCCAGCAGTTTGCTAGCGGGGGTCACCTACAATGAGCAGTTCTTC. Amino acid sequence: CASSLLAGVTYNEQFF.

This clonotype was detected only a few times. The chain links TRBV3-1 to TRBJ2-1; 7 nucleotides align to TRBD1. CDR3 length: 11 amino acids. V shed 1 base, J shed 13 bases, and the junction held 1 base outside the gene matches. The germline gives CDR1 LGHDT, CDR2 YNNKEL (reference sequence). The chain's CDR3 is CASSQGDSQFF. DNA of the CDR3: TGTGCCAGCAGCCAAGGGGACAGTCAGTTCTTC.

This clonotype came up a few times. The chain employs TRBV7-9 and TRBJ1-5; D unresolved. The V end lost 5 bases, the J end lost 0 bases, and 17 bases lay between the germline ends. This CDR3 spans 17 amino acids. Germline V gene lookup returns CDR1 SEHNR and CDR2 FQNEAQ (reference sequence). DNA of the CDR3: TGTGCCAGCAGCCCGCCCGGGGTCGGGGATAGCAATCAGCCCCAGCATTTT. Translated, it gives CASSPPGVGDSNQPQHF.

The chain has TRBV4-2 and TRBJ2-7; no clear D gene. The CDR3 sequence is 14 residues long. Germline-derived CDR1 and CDR2 are LGHNA and YNFKEQ. Trimming cost V 9 bases and J 4 bases, with 19 bases left between them. The CDR3 DNA reads TGTGCCAGGGGCCCCGGGCTCCGCTGGTACGAGCAGTACGTC. Its protein product is CARGPGLRWYEQYV.

This clonotype has just a few counts. The chain has TRBV11-2 and TRBJ2-3; 14 nucleotides agree with TRBD2. J gave up 0 bases and V 4 bases, and 9 bases lay outside the gene matches. The CDR3 length is 19 residues. Germline assignment: CDR1 SGHAT and CDR2 FQNNGV. The CDR3 reads CASSSLGLAGGPSTDTQYF. The CDR3 DNA is TGTGCCAGCAGCTCCCTAGGACTAGCGGGGGGCCCTAGCACAGATACGCAGTATTTT.

The rearrangement links TRBV11-3 to TRBJ2-5, with D perhaps matching TRBD1 (6 bases). The CDR3 is 15 residues long. CDR1 SGHNT and CDR2 YENEEA come from the germline V gene. Trimming removed 3 bases at V and 4 bases at J, with 15 bases between. CDR3 coding DNA: TGTGCCAGCAGCTTCGGCCCACAGGGTCCAGAGACCCAGTACTTC. Translating gives CASSFGPQGPETQYF.

The V call is TRBV4-1, the J call TRBJ1-1, with D maybe TRBD1 (6 bases). V dropped 2 bases and J dropped 2 bases, with 18 bases sitting between them. This CDR3 is built from 17 residues. Germline CDR1 is MGHRA and CDR2 is YSYEKL. The CDR3 loop reads CASSQHEGGADNTEAFF. The CDR3, as DNA: TGCGCCAGCAGCCAACACGAGGGGGGGGCGGATAACACTGAAGCTTTCTTT.